This paragraph covers one T cell receptor beta chain sequence. This clone's antigen is unknown. The junction does not match germline at one end; this may be a read error. The library was prepared using the immunoSEQ multiplex PCR assay. RNA was extracted from all samples and reverse transcribed into cDNA, which served as template for TCR sequencing. First-strand cDNA was synthesized with SuperScript III using a 2:1 mix of oligo-dT and random hexamers. A synthetic immune receptor repertoire was used to gauge amplification bias, and whatever bias remained was removed computationally. The authors' pipeline ran thus. Raw reads were preprocessed to remove errors, and CDR3 was defined according to IMGT conventions as the region from the conserved cysteine to phenylalanine. Clonality was calculated as 1 minus Shannon entropy normalized by log2 of the number of productive unique TCRs. Whether each scalp clone was CD4 or CD8 was inferred by checking scalp TCRbeta sequences against the CD4 and CD8 repertoires from sorted blood. TCRdb's version of the immuneACCESS table is confined to in-frame rearrangements and falls short of the full clone set. An unresolved V gene accounts for under half of the shortfall where checked; the remainder is of unknown origin. V, J and clone size are taken as reported in that table, and D and trimming were inferred from the DNA itself. The sample includes some 200,000 clones, with 59% observed a single time. 14% to 15% of the sample rests with the top ten.

The data are from a study of CD8+ T cells in alopecia areata (dated by TCRdb to about 2018). In terms of the full investigation: The treated patients, all with moderate-to-severe alopecia areata, were enrolled in an open-label pilot trial of oral tofacitinib given at 5 to 10 mg twice daily. Patients received tofacitinib for 6 to 18 months and were then followed off drug for 6 months to check for delayed response and recurrence. The study used high-throughput TCRbeta sequencing to examine T cell clonal expansion in alopecia areata, in both the C3H/HeJ mouse model and human patients. On the human side, TCRbeta sequencing was run on scalp tissue and on sorted CD4+ and CD8+ peripheral blood T cells from healthy controls and from alopecia areata patients with either patchy or totalis/universalis disease. Tofacitinib-treated patients had biopsies at baseline and at 4 and 24 weeks of treatment, with a later scalp biopsy in several patients. Scalp clonality was compared among normal scalp (n=4), patchy alopecia areata scalp (n=8), and alopecia totalis/universalis scalp (n=8). RNA came from the PAXgene miRNA kit for fixed scalp, the miRNeasy kit for PBMCs, and the RNeasy kit for mouse skin. TCRbeta CDR3 regions were amplified by immunoSEQ multiplex PCR with 35 Vbeta forward and 13 Jbeta reverse primers. Overall study results and their limits: Compared with normal scalp, lesional scalp, particularly in alopecia totalis/universalis, had higher clonality and more expanded CD8+ clones, which suggests antigenic drive. Resident alphabeta T cells in normal human skin are also sequenced, complicating scalp TCR repertoire analysis, unlike mouse skin dominated by gammadelta T cells. Compared with mice, TCR sequences shared between patients were less clear, possibly partly because of HLA diversity across the patient population.

This specimen's time point label, interpreted: baseline before oral tofacitinib. Lesional scalp punch biopsies and peripheral blood were obtained from alopecia areata patients. PBMCs were isolated by density centrifugation and stained for CD3, CD4 and CD8, after which CD4+ and CD8+ T cells were sorted on a FACSAria. CDR1 and CDR2, looked up from the germline V gene, are SNHLY and FYNNEI. The CDR3 holds 11 amino acids from the cysteine to the phenylalanine. Only the CDR3 portion is preserved as DNA: 33 bases, with reading frame beginning at the first base. Sequences were derived from CD4+ T cells sorted from blood, sampled at week 0. The TCR originated in a human donor with alopecia areata. The rearranged chain carries TRBV2 and TRBJ2-1; TRBD2 is a weak D gene call, 5 bases matching. The bases are TGTGCCAGCAGTCCATCAGCCGGGAACCTCTTC. This gives the protein CASSPSAGNLF.